The T cell receptor (beta chain) described here comes from a study of blood T cell repertoires in COVID-19. Study-level background: The cDNA or gDNA used as material had been derived from T cells, B-cell-depleted T cells, or PBMCs.

Participants' own reports of clinical history determined their cohort assignment. The CDR3 runs 13 residues. V dropped 1 base and J dropped 8 bases, with 11 bases sitting between them. CDR1 is SGHDN, CDR2 FVKESK, per germline. As processed by the authors: Estimation of nucleated cell counts relied on the amplification of reference gene primers. Sequencing used immunoSEQ multiplex PCR; TCRdb keeps in-frame clones, though not all of them. V and J calls and clone size come straight from that table; D and trimming were deduced from the DNA. This table has 130,000 to 150,000 clones, around 83% appearing once.

The V call is TRBV14, the J call TRBJ1-2; D is perhaps TRBD1 (6 bases). The TCR sequence derives from a woman aged 45-59 years who had been exposed to COVID-19. Source material: PBMCs or T cells enriched from blood (not recorded which). CDR3 in amino acids: CASSQVPGTGYTF. CDR3 coding DNA: TGTGCCAGCAGCCAAGTCCCGGGGACAGGCTACACCTTC.